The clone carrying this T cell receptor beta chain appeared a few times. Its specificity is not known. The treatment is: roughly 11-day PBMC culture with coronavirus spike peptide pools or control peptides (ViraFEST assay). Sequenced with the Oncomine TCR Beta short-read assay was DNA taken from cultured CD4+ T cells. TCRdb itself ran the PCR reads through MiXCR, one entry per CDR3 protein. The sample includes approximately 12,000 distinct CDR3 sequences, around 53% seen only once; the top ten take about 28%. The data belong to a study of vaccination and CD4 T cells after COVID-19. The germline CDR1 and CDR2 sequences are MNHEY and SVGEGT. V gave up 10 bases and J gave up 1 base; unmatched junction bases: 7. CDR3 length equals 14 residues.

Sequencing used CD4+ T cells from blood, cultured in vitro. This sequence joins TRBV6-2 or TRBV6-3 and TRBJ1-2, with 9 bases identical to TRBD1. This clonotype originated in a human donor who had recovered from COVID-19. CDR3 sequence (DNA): TGTGCCATCAAGAGGACAGGGGTTAACTATGGCTACACCTTC. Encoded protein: CAIKRTGVNYGYTF.